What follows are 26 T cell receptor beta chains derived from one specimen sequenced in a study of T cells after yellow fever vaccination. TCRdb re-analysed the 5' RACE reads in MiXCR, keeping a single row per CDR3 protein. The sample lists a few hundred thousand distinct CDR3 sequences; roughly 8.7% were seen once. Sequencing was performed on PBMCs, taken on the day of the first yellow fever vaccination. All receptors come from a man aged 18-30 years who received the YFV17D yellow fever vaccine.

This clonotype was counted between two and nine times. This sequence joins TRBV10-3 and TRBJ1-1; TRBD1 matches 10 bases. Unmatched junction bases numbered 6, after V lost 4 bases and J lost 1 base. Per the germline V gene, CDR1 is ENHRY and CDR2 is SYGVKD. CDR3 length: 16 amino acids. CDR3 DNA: TGTGCCATCAGTGCCTCGGGACAGGGGCCGAACACTGAAGCTTTCTTT. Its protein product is CAISASGQGPNTEAFF.

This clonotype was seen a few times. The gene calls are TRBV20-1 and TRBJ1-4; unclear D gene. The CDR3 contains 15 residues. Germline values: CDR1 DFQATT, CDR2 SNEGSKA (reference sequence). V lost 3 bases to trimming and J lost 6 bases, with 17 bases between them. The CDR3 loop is CSASSPREFDEKLFF. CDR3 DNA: TGCAGTGCTAGTTCCCCGAGGGAATTCGATGAAAAACTGTTTTTT.

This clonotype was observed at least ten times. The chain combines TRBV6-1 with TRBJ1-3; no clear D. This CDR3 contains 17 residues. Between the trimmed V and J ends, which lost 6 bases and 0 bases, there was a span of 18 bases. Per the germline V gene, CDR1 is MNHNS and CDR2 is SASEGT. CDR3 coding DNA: TGTGCCAGCAGCCCCTTCGTCCCCGGTTTCTCTGGAAACACCATATATTTT. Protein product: CASSPFVPGFSGNTIYF.

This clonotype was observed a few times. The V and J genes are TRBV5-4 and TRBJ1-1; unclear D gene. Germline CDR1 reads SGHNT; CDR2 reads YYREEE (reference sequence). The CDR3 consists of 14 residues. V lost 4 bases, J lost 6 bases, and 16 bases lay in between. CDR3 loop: CASSPLGPLAEAFF. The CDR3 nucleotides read TGTGCCAGCAGCCCCCTGGGCCCATTGGCTGAAGCTTTCTTT.

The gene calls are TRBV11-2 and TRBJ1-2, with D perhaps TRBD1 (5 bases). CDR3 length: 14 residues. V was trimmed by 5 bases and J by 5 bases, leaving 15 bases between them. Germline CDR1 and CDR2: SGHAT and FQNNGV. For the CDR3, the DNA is TGTGCCAGCAGCCCTAACAGGCCCTTTTATGGCTACACCTTC. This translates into CASSPNRPFYGYTF.

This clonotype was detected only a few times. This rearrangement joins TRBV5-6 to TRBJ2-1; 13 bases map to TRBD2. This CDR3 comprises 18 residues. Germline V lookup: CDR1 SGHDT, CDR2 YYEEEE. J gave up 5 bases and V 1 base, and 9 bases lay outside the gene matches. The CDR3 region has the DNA TGTGCCAGCAGCTTGCAGGGACTAGCGGGACCAAGGGACAATGAGCAGTTCTTC. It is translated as CASSLQGLAGPRDNEQFF.

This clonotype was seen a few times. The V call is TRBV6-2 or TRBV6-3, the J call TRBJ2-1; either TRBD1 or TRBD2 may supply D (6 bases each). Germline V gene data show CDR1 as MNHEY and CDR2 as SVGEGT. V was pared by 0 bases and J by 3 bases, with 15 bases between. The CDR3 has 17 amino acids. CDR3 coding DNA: TGTGCCAGCAGTTACTCGATAAGGGGGGCATTCTACAATGAGCAGTTCTTC. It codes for CASSYSIRGAFYNEQFF.

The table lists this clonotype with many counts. The CDR3 region is CASTLRGSYEQYF. CDR3 in DNA: TGTGCCAGCACCCTACGCGGCTCCTACGAGCAGTACTTC. V is TRBV3-1 and J is TRBJ2-7; D is undetermined. The CDR3 is 13 amino acids. Germline V gene lookup returns CDR1 LGHDT and CDR2 YNNKEL (reference sequence). V lost 7 bases, J lost 0 bases, and 10 bases lay in between.

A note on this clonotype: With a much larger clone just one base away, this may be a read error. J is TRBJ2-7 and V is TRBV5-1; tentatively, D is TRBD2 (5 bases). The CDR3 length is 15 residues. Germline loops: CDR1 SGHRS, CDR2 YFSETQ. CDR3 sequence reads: CASSLRGKSTYEQNF. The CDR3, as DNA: TGCGCCAGCAGCTTGAGAGGGAAGTCCACCTACGAGCAGAACTTC.

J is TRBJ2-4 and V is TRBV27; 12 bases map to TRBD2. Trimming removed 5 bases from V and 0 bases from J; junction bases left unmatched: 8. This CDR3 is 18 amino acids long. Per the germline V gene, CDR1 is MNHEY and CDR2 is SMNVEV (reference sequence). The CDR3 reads CASSDRTSGDPAKNIQYF. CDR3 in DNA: TGTGCCAGCAGTGACCGGACTAGCGGGGACCCAGCCAAAAACATTCAGTACTTC.

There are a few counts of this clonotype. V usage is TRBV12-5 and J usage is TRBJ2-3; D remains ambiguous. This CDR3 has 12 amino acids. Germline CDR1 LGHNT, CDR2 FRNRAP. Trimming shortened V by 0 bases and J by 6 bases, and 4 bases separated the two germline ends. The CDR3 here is CASGLVADTQYF. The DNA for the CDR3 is TGTGCTAGTGGTTTGGTAGCGGATACGCAGTATTTT. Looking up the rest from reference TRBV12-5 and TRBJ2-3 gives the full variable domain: DARVTQTPRHKVTEMGQEVTMRCQPILGHNTVFWYRQTMMQGLELLAYFRNRAPLDDSGMPKDRFSAEMPDATLATLKIQPSEPRDSAVYFCASGLVADTQYFGPGTRLTVL.

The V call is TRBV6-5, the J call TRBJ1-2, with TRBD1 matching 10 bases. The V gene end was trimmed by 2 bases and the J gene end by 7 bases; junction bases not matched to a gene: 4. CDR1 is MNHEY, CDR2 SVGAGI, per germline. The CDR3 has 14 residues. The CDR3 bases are TGTGCCAGCAGTTACAGGGACAGGGGAGGTGGCTACACCTTC. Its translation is CASSYRDRGGGYTF.

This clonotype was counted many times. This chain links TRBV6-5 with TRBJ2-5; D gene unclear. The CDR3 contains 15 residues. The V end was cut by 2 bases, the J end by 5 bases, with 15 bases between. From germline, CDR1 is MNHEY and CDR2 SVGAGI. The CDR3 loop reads CASSYMWSGAETQYF. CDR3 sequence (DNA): TGTGCCAGCAGTTACATGTGGAGTGGAGCGGAGACCCAGTACTTC.

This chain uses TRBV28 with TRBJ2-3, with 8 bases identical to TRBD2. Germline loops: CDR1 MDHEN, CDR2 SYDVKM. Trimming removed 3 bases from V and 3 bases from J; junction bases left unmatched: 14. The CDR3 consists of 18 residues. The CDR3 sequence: CASSFHRISGANTDTQYF. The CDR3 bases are TGTGCCAGCAGTTTCCACCGAATTAGCGGGGCAAATACAGATACGCAGTATTTT.

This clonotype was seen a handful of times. This chain's CDR3 is CASSPGPIAYEQYF. The CDR3, as DNA: TGTGCCAGCAGCCCGGGGCCGATTGCCTACGAGCAGTACTTC. The V gene is TRBV7-2, the J gene TRBJ2-7, with D perhaps matching TRBD1 or TRBD2 (5 bases each). From germline, CDR1 is SGHTA and CDR2 FQGNSA. Trimming removed 5 bases from V and 2 bases from J, with 13 bases in between. The CDR3 is 14 amino acids.

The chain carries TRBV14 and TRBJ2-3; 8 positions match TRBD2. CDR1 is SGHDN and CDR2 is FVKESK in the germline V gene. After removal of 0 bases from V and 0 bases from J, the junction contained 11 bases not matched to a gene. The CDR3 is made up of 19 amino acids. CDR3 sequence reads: CASSQDLTSGVPSTDTQYF. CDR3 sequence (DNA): TGTGCCAGCAGCCAAGATCTCACTAGCGGAGTTCCTAGCACAGATACGCAGTATTTT.

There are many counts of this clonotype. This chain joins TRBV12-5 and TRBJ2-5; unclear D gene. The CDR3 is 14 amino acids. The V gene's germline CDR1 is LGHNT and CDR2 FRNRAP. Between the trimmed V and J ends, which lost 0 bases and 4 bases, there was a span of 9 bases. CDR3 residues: CASGLVPGPETQYF. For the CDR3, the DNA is TGTGCTAGTGGTTTGGTACCAGGCCCAGAGACCCAGTACTTC.

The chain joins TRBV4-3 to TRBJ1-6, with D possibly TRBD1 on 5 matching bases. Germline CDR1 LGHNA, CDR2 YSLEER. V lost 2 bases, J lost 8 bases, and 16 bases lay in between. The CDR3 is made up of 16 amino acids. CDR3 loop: CASSQRPRASDSPLHF. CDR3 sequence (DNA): TGCGCCAGCAGCCAACGGCCCAGGGCATCGGATTCACCCCTCCACTTT.

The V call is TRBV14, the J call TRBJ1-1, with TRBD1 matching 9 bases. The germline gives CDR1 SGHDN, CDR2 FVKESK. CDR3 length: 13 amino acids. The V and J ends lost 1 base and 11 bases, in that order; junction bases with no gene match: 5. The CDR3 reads CASSQVNRGLAFF. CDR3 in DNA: TGTGCCAGCAGCCAAGTAAACAGGGGGCTGGCTTTCTTT.

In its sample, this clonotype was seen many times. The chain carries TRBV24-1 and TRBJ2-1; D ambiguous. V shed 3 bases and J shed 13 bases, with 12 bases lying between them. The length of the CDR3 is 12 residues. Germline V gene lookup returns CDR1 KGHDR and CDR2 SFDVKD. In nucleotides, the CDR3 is TGTGCCACCAGTGATACGGCAGGTTCTCAGTTCTTC. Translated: CATSDTAGSQFF.

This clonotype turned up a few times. CDR3 residues: CASSLPSGGQETQYF. Here the CDR3 DNA reads TGTGCCAGCAGCTTACCTAGCGGGGGCCAAGAGACCCAGTACTTC. This rearrangement joins TRBV7-9 to TRBJ2-5; 10 bases are shared with TRBD2. The trim removed 2 bases at V and 1 base at J, leaving 1 base unmatched. This CDR3 has 15 residues. Germline V gene data show CDR1 as SEHNR and CDR2 as FQNEAQ (reference sequence).

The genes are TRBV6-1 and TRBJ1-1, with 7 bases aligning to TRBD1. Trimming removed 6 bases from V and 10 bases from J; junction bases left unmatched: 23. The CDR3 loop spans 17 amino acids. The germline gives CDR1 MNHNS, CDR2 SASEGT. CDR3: CASRLRDSPDLVVGAFF. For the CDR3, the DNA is TGTGCCAGCAGACTAAGGGACAGCCCCGACCTAGTGGTTGGAGCTTTCTTT.

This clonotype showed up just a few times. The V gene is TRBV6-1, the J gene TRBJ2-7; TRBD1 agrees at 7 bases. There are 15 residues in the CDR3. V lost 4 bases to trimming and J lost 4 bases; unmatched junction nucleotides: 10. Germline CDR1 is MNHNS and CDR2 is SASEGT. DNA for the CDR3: TGTGCCAGCAGTGTTTTAGGACAGGCAAGATACGAGCAGTACTTC. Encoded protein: CASSVLGQARYEQYF.

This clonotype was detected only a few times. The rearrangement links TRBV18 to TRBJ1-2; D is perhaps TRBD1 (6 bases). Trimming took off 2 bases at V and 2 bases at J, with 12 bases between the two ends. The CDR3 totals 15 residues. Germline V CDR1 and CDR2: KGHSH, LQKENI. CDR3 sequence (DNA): TGTGCCAGCTCACCAACCGGACAGATGAACTATGGCTACACCTTC. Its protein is CASSPTGQMNYGYTF.

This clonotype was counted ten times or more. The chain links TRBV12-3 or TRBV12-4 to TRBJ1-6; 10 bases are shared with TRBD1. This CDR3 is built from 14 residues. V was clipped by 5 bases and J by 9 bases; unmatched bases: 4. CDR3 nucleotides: TGTGCCAGCAGTCCCGGGACAGGGGTTTCACCCCTCCACTTT. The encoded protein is CASSPGTGVSPLHF.

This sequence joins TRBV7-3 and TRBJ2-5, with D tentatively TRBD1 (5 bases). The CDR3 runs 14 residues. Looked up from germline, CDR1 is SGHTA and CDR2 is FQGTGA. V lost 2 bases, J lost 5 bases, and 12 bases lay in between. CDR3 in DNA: TGTGCCAGCAGCTTAGGACATAGGAAGGAGACCCAGTACTTC. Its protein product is CASSLGHRKETQYF.